The TCR beta chain described here comes from a study of PD-1 blockade in classical Hodgkin lymphoma. Study-wide background: Patients in the cohort were put on intravenous nivolumab, 3 mg/kg every 2 weeks.

Time point given: cycle 4 day 1 (C4D1), after about 6 weeks of nivolumab. Every one of the patients relapsed after autologous stem cell transplantation (brentuximab vedotin exposure was variable). Study-level points and caveats: A significant rise in TCR diversity by C4D1 was seen for CD4+ but not CD8+ cells. At baseline, newly diagnosed patients reportedly showed less TCR diversity than healthy donors. The study found complete responders had baseline diversity similar to newly diagnosed patients.

In regard to this clone: Antigen: not known.

The table came from immunoSEQ multiplex PCR; TCRdb's copy has only in-frame clones and leaves some out. The repertoire holds 7,000 to 8,500 clones, around three quarters seen once, with around 43% in the top ten. The sequence was collected from a human donor with classical Hodgkin lymphoma. This specimen was peripheral blood mononuclear cells (PBMCs), taken before the fourth cycle of nivolumab.

The CDR3: CASSLVGEDYEQYF. The CDR3 DNA follows: TGTGCCAGCAGCTTAGTGGGGGAGGATTACGAGCAGTACTTC. The rearrangement uses TRBV7-2 and TRBJ2-7; a weak D match, TRBD2 (6 bases). V lost 1 base and J 4 bases, leaving 11 bases between the germline ends. CDR3 length: 14 residues. CDR1 and CDR2 (germline): SGHTA, FQGNSA. The full variable domain, completed using reference TRBV7-2 and TRBJ2-7, is GAGVSQSPSNKVTEKGKDVELRCDPISGHTALYWYRQSLGQGLEFLIYFQGNSAPDKSGLPSDRFSAERTGGSVSTLTIQRTQQEDSAVYLCASSLVGEDYEQYFGPGTRLTVT.